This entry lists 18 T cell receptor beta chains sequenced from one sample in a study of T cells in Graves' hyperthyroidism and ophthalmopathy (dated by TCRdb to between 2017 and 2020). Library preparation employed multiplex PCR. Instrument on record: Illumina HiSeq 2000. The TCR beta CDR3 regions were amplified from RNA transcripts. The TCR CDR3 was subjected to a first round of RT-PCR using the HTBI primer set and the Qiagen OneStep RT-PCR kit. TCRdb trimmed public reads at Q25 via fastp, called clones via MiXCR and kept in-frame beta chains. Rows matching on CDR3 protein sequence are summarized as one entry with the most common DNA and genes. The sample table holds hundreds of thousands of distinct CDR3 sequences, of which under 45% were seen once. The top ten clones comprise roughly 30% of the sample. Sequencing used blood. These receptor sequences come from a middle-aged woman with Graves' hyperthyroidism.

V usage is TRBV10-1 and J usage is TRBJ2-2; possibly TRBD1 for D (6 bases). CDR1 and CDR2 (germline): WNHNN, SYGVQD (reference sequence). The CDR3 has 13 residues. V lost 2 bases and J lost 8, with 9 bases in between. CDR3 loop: CASSESGTGELFF. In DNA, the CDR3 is TGCGCCAGCAGTGAGAGTGGGACAGGGGAGCTGTTTTTT.

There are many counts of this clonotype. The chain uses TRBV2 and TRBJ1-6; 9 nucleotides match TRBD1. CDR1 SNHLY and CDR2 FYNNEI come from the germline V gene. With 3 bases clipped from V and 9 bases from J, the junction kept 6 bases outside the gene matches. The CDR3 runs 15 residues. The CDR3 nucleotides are TGTGCCAGCAGTGAGGGGCGGGACAGGGCTTCACCCCTCCACTTT. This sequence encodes CASSEGRDRASPLHF.

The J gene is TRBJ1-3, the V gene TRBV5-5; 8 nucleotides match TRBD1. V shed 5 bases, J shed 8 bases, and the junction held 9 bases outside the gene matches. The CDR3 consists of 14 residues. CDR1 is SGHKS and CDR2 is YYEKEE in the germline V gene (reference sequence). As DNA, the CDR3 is TGTGCCAGCAGATTTCAGGGGGCCGTGGACACCATATATTTT. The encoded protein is CASRFQGAVDTIYF.

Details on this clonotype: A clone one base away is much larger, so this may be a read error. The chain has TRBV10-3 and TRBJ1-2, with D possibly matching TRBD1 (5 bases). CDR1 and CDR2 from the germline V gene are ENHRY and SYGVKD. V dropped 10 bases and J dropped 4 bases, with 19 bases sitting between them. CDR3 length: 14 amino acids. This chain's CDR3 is CANTWSPGSYGYTF. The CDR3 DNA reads TGTGCCAACACGTGGTCCCCAGGGAGCTATGGCTACACCTTC.

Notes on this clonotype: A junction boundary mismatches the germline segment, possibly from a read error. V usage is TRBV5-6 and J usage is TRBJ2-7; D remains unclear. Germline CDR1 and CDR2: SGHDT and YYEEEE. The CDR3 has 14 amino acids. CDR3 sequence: CAGSLVGSSYEQYF. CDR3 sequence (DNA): TGTGCCGGCAGCTTAGTAGGCAGTTCCTACGAGCAGTACTTC.

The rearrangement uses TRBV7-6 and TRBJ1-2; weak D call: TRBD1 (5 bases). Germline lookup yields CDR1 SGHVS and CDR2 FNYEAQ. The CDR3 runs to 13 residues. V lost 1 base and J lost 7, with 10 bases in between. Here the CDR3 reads CASSLGWQGGYTF. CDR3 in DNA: TGTGCCAGCAGCTTAGGATGGCAGGGTGGCTACACCTTC.

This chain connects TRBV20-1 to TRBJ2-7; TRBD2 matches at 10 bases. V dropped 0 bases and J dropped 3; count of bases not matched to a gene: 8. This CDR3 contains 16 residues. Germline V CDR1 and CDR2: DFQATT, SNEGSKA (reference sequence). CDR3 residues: CSARDGTSEGGYEQYF. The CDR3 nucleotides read TGCAGTGCTAGAGACGGGACTAGCGAGGGGGGCTACGAGCAGTACTTC.

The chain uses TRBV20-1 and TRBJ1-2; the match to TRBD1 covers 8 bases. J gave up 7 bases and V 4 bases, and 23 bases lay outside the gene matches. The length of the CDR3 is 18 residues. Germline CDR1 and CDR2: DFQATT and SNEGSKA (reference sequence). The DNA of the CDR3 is TGCAGTGCTACCATCCAAACAGGGACAGGTGATGAAGTGAGTGGCTACACCTTC. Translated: CSATIQTGTGDEVSGYTF.

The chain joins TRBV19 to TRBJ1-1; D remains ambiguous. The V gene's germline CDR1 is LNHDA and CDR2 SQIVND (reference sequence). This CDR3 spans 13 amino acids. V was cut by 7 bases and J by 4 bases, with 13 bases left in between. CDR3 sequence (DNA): TGTGCCAGTACCATAGTAGGGAGCACTGAAGCTTTCTTT. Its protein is CASTIVGSTEAFF.

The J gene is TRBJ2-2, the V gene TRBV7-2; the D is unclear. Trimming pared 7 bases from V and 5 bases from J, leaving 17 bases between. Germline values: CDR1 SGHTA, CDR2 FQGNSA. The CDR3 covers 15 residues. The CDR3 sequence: CASTDKLSGTGELFF. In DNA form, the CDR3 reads TGTGCCAGCACCGATAAATTGTCCGGAACCGGGGAGCTGTTTTTT. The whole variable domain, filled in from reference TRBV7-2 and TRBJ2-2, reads GAGVSQSPSNKVTEKGKDVELRCDPISGHTALYWYRQSLGQGLEFLIYFQGNSAPDKSGLPSDRFSAERTGGSVSTLTIQRTQQEDSAVYLCASTDKLSGTGELFFGEGSRLTVL.

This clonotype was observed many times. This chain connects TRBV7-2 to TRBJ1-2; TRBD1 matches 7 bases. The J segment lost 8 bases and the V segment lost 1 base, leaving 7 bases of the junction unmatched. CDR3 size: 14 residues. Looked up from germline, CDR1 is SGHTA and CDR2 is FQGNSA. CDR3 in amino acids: CASSLEARGRGYTF. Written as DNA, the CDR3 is TGTGCCAGCAGCTTAGAGGCAAGGGGGCGCGGCTACACCTTC.

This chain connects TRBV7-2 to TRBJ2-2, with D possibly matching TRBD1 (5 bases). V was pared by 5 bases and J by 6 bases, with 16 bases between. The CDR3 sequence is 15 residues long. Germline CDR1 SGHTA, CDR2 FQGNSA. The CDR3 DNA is TGTGCCAGCAGCCCCAGGGCAGGTCTGGCCGGGGAGCTGTTTTTT. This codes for CASSPRAGLAGELFF.

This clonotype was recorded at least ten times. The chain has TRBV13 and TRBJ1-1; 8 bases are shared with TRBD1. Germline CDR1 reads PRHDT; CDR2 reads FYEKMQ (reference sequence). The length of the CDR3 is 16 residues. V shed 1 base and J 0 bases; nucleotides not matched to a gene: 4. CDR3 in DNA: TGTGCCAGCAGCTTAGCAGGGGGCTCCATGAACACTGAAGCTTTCTTT. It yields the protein CASSLAGGSMNTEAFF.

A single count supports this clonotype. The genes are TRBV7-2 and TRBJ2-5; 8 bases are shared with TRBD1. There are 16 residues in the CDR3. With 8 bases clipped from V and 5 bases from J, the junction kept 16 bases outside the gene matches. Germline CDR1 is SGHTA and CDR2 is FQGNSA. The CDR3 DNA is TGTGCCAGCTCGACCCGAGGGGCAGGGGGCTTGGAGACCCAGTACTTC. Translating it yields CASSTRGAGGLETQYF.

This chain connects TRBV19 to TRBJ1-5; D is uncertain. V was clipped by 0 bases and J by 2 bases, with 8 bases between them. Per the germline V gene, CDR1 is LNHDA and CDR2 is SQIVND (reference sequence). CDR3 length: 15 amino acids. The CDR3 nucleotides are TGTGCCAGTAGTATAGATCCCAGCGGCAATCAGCCCCAGCATTTT. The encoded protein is CASSIDPSGNQPQHF.

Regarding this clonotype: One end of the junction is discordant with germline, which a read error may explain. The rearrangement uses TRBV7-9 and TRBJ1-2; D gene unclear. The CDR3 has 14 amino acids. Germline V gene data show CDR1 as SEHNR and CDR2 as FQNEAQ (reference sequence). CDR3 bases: TGCGCCAGCCGAGAGGTGGGAAGGGAATTCGGCTACACCTTC. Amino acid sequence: CASREVGREFGYTF.

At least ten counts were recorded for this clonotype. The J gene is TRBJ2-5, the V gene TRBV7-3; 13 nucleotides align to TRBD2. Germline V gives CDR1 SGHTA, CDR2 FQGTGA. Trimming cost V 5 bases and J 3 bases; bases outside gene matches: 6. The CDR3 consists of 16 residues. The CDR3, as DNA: TGTGCCAGCAGCCCCGGACTAGCGGGAGTTAAAGAGACCCAGTACTTC. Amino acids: CASSPGLAGVKETQYF.

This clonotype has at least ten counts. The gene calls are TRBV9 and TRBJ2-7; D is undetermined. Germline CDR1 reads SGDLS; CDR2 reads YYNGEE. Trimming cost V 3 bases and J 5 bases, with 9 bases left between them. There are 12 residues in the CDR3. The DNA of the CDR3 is TGTGCCAGCAGCGATCGAGGCGACGAGCAGTACTTC. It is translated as CASSDRGDEQYF.